These 32 T cell receptor beta chains came from one sample sequenced in a study of blood T cells in healthy people across ages. PCR was performed a second time for roughly 6 to 12 cycles using a sample-barcoded 5' primer and a J-beta primer mix. TCRdb called the 5' RACE reads again in MiXCR, with one record for every CDR3 protein. The repertoire holds approximately 1,000,000 distinct CDR3 sequences, with less than 50% as singletons. The sequenced sample consisted of blood. The receptors derive from a woman in her fifties or sixties in good health.

In its sample, this clonotype was seen a few times. This chain uses TRBV12-3 or TRBV12-4 with TRBJ2-4; TRBD2 agrees at 10 bases. The J call may be in error: the DNA end matches TRBJ2-7 better. This CDR3 region has 14 residues. CDR3 in DNA: TGTGCCAGCAGTGGGACTAGCGCCTCTCGCGAGCAGTACTTC. Protein: CASSGTSASREQYF.

This chain links TRBV2 with TRBJ2-7; no clear D. The CDR3 is 14 amino acids. Trimming took 7 bases from V and 4 from J, leaving 17 bases between them. Germline lookup yields CDR1 SNHLY and CDR2 FYNNEI. As DNA, the CDR3 is TGTGCCAGCAAGCCTCCAGTGCGCCTATACGAGCAGTACTTC. Encoded protein: CASKPPVRLYEQYF.

This clonotype was recorded many times. V is TRBV20-1 and J is TRBJ2-7, with 7 positions matching TRBD2. CDR1 and CDR2 from the germline V gene are DFQATT and SNEGSKA (reference sequence). V trimming: 0 bases; J trimming: 2 bases; junction bases outside the gene matches: 4. The CDR3 runs to 14 residues. This CDR3 is CSAREAGEAYEQYF. DNA of the CDR3: TGCAGTGCTAGAGAGGCGGGAGAGGCCTACGAGCAGTACTTC.

The chain joins TRBV6-6 to TRBJ1-4; D is ambiguous. Germline assignment: CDR1 MNHNY and CDR2 SVGAGI (reference sequence). The CDR3 spans 14 residues. V shed 5 bases and J shed 2 bases, with 9 bases lying between them. The DNA of the CDR3 is TGTGCCAGCAGTCTCATAGGGACTAATGAAAAACTGTTTTTT. Translation: CASSLIGTNEKLFF.

Points on this clonotype: A read error may be the cause here, since a much bigger clone is one base away. The chain has TRBV28 and TRBJ2-5; D unclear. The CDR3 has 13 amino acids. In germline, CDR1 is MDHEN, CDR2 SYDVKM. CDR3 DNA sequence: TGTGCCAGCAGCTCAAACCGACAAGGGACCCAGTACTTC. It is translated as CASSSNRQGTQYF.

The chain has TRBV7-2 and TRBJ2-3; D unresolved. Deletions cut 1 base from V and 2 bases from J, with 16 bases between. The CDR3 covers 17 residues. The germline V gene has CDR1 SGHTA and CDR2 FQGNSA. This CDR3 reads CASSLGGRLTSTDTQYF. Written as DNA, the CDR3 is TGTGCCAGCAGCTTAGGTGGGCGCCTAACCTCCACAGATACGCAGTATTTT.

The genes are TRBV7-2 and TRBJ1-1; 10 bases agree with TRBD1. V trimming: 5 bases; J trimming: 7 bases; junction bases outside the gene matches: 4. CDR1 is SGHTA, CDR2 FQGNSA, per germline. CDR3 length equals 13 residues. The CDR3 reads CASSATGGFEAFF. The CDR3 DNA reads TGTGCCAGCAGCGCGACAGGGGGCTTTGAAGCTTTCTTT.

This clonotype was seen a single time. V and J are TRBV20-1 and TRBJ2-5, with 8 bases identical to TRBD1. CDR1 and CDR2 from the germline V gene are DFQATT and SNEGSKA (reference sequence). The CDR3 contains 15 residues. Trimming removed 6 bases from V and 11 bases from J; junction bases left unmatched: 20. In nucleotides, the CDR3 is TGCAGTGCCACGGACAGGGTTGGGCTACACAATGAGCAGTACTTC. It is translated as CSATDRVGLHNEQYF.

This clonotype has a handful of counts. The V gene is TRBV29-1, the J gene TRBJ1-4, with D hard to call. Deletions cut 5 bases from V and 7 bases from J, with 14 bases between. CDR1 is SQVTM, CDR2 ANQGSEA, per germline. The length of the CDR3 is 13 residues. CDR3: CSVLGSLGEKLFF. CDR3 DNA: TGCAGCGTTTTAGGAAGTCTCGGTGAAAAACTGTTTTTT.

The gene calls are TRBV24-1 and TRBJ2-1; TRBD2 agrees at 9 bases. V was pared by 4 bases and J by 0 bases, with 9 bases of the junction left unmatched. The V gene's germline CDR1 is KGHDR and CDR2 SFDVKD. The CDR3 has 18 residues. The CDR3: CATSETGTSPSSYNEQFF. The CDR3 DNA reads as TGTGCCACCAGTGAAACCGGGACTAGCCCTAGCTCCTACAATGAGCAGTTCTTC.

This clonotype appeared many times. The chain links TRBV10-3 to TRBJ2-7, with D possibly matching TRBD2 (5 bases). CDR3 size: 15 residues. The V and J ends lost 2 bases and 3 bases respectively, with 14 bases between them. Germline CDR1 reads ENHRY; CDR2 reads SYGVKD. CDR3 loop: CAISEVTGNNYEQYF. DNA of the CDR3: TGTGCCATCAGTGAGGTCACCGGGAACAACTACGAGCAGTACTTC.

This clonotype appeared a few times. The chain joins TRBV10-3 to TRBJ2-1, with D possibly being TRBD2 (6 bases). The J call may be faulty, since TRBJ2-7 better matches the DNA end. The CDR3 covers 15 residues. Germline V gives CDR1 ENHRY, CDR2 SYGVKD. For the CDR3, the DNA is TGTGCCATCAGTGAGTCGGGCGGGACGTGGAATGAGCAGTACTTC. Translated: CAISESGGTWNEQYF.

In its sample, this clonotype was seen a few times. The chain couples TRBV28 to TRBJ2-1; TRBD1 matches at 10 bases. The germline V gene has CDR1 MDHEN and CDR2 SYDVKM. After removal of 2 bases from V and 6 bases from J, the junction contained 1 base not matched to a gene. The CDR3 runs to 14 residues. The CDR3 spells CASSLGTGVNEQFF. CDR3 DNA: TGTGCCAGCAGTTTAGGGACAGGGGTCAATGAGCAGTTCTTC.

A few counts support this clonotype. J is TRBJ1-6 and V is TRBV20-1, with a tentative D call TRBD1 (6 bases). Trimming removed 0 bases from V and 6 bases from J, with 15 bases in between. CDR3 size: 16 residues. CDR1 is DFQATT and CDR2 is SNEGSKA in the germline V gene (reference sequence). CDR3 residues: CSARDMQGPSNSPLHF. CDR3 nucleotides: TGCAGTGCTAGAGATATGCAGGGGCCCTCTAATTCACCCCTCCACTTT.

This clonotype showed up just a few times. The chain's CDR3 is CSARSTKDRIETQYF. CDR3 nucleotides: TGCAGTGCTAGGTCGACCAAGGACAGGATAGAGACCCAGTACTTC. The rearrangement joins TRBV20-1 to TRBJ2-5; the match to TRBD1 covers 7 bases. The CDR3 extends over 15 amino acids. Germline V lookup: CDR1 DFQATT, CDR2 SNEGSKA (reference sequence). Trimming cost V 3 bases and J 4 bases; bases outside gene matches: 11.

The V gene is TRBV18, the J gene TRBJ2-5; 7 nucleotides match TRBD1. This CDR3 has 14 residues. Germline V gives CDR1 KGHSH, CDR2 LQKENI. The ends lost 3 bases at V and 5 bases at J; junction bases unmatched: 6. For the CDR3, the DNA is TGTGCCAGCTCACCCAGACAGGGTATGGAGACCCAGTACTTC. Its translation: CASSPRQGMETQYF. The full variable domain, rest sourced from reference TRBV18 and TRBJ2-5, is NAGVMQNPRHLVRRRGQEARLRCSPMKGHSHVYWYRQLPEEGLKFMVYLQKENIIDESGMPKERFSAEFPKEGPSILRIQQVVRGDSAAYFCASSPRQGMETQYFGPGTRLLVL.

J is TRBJ2-1 and V is TRBV5-6; TRBD1 aligns across 7 bases. The CDR3 runs to 15 residues. Per the germline V gene, CDR1 is SGHDT and CDR2 is YYEEEE. V was pared by 4 bases and J by 6 bases, with 10 bases of the junction left unmatched. The CDR3 protein is CASSPISRQGNEQFF. The CDR3 region has the DNA TGTGCCAGCAGCCCGATATCGAGACAGGGCAATGAGCAGTTCTTC. Using reference TRBV5-6 and TRBJ2-1 for the parts outside the CDR3, the full variable domain is DAGVTQSPTHLIKTRGQQVTLRCSPKSGHDTVSWYQQALGQGPQFIFQYYEEEERQRGNFPDRFSGHQFPNYSSELNVNALLLGDSALYLCASSPISRQGNEQFFGPGTRLTVL.

This clonotype was detected only a few times. The chain has TRBV12-3 or TRBV12-4 and TRBJ2-7, with TRBD1 identical over 7 bases. This CDR3 has 13 residues. Trimming cost V 7 bases and J 3 bases; bases outside gene matches: 6. CDR3 sequence (DNA): TGTGCCAGCACCCCGGGACAGAACTACGAGCAGTACTTC. It specifies CASTPGQNYEQYF.

This chain joins TRBV4-2 and TRBJ1-1; no firm D call. Germline values: CDR1 LGHNA, CDR2 YNFKEQ. The CDR3 is 16 residues long. V lost 1 base to trimming and J lost 1 base, with 13 bases between them. The DNA of the CDR3 is TGTGCCAGCAGCCAAGTGAACGACGGATCGAACACTGAAGCTTTCTTT. Encoded protein: CASSQVNDGSNTEAFF.

The chain recombines TRBV7-2 with TRBJ2-7, with D perhaps given as TRBD1 or TRBD2 (5 bases each). V was cut by 4 bases and J by 7 bases, with 20 bases left in between. This CDR3 is 15 amino acids long. Germline assignment: CDR1 SGHTA and CDR2 FQGNSA. In DNA form, the CDR3 reads TGTGCCAGCAGCTACCGGGACCCGCCAGACAATGAGCAGTACTTC. Its protein product is CASSYRDPPDNEQYF.

This clonotype was seen many times. The V and J genes are TRBV2 and TRBJ2-6; 8 bases line up with TRBD1. After removal of 10 bases from V and 0 bases from J, the junction contained 11 bases not matched to a gene. The germline V gene has CDR1 SNHLY and CDR2 FYNNEI. The CDR3 has 17 residues. In DNA, the CDR3 is TGTGCCACCCAAAGCCAGGGGGCTTCCTCTGGGGCCAACGTCCTGACTTTC. Protein product: CATQSQGASSGANVLTF.

In the case of this clonotype: Relative to the germline gene, one junction end is altered; a read error may explain this. The V gene is TRBV7-6, the J gene TRBJ2-1; 12 bases agree with TRBD2. The CDR3 is made up of 15 amino acids. The germline CDR1 and CDR2 sequences are SGHVS and FNYEAQ. Here the CDR3 DNA reads TGTCCCAGCAGCCAACTAGCGGGAGGATCAGAGACCCAGTTCTTC. Translating gives CPSSQLAGGSETQFF.

The sample holds many counts of this clonotype. This chain connects TRBV10-2 to TRBJ2-5, with 11 bases matching TRBD2. Trimming removed 6 bases from V and 5 bases from J; junction bases left unmatched: 8. Germline lookup yields CDR1 WSHSY and CDR2 SAAADI. The CDR3 totals 15 residues. The CDR3 protein is CASSPHSSGRETQYF. In DNA, the CDR3 is TGCGCCAGCAGCCCACACTCTAGCGGGAGGGAGACCCAGTACTTC.

This clonotype was seen a few times. J is TRBJ1-2 and V is TRBV6-6, with 12 bases aligning to TRBD1. Losses at the gene ends were 10 bases for V and 4 bases for J; bases not matched to a gene: 10. The V gene's germline CDR1 is MNHNY and CDR2 SVGAGI (reference sequence). The CDR3 contains 15 residues. The chain's CDR3 is CATTGQGANVYGYTF. As DNA, the CDR3 is TGTGCCACCACGGGACAGGGGGCAAATGTCTATGGCTACACCTTC.

This clonotype has just one count. This sequence joins TRBV4-3 and TRBJ2-1, with 10 bases aligning to TRBD2. Germline V gene sequence: CDR1 LGHNA, CDR2 YSLEER. V lost 0 bases, J lost 13 bases, and 15 bases stayed unmatched. The CDR3 totals 17 residues. The DNA for the CDR3 is TGCGCCAGCAGCCAAGATCGAACTAGCGGGACACTCCGGGGACAGTTCTTC. Protein: CASSQDRTSGTLRGQFF.

This clonotype was found many times. The rearrangement uses TRBV15 and TRBJ2-5; no definite D call. The CDR3 spans 14 residues. Germline V gene data show CDR1 as LNHNV and CDR2 as YYDKDF (reference sequence). V was trimmed by 4 bases and J by 0 bases, leaving 9 bases between them. The CDR3 nucleotides read TGTGCCACCAGCACAATCGGGTACCAAGAGACCCAGTACTTC. Translated: CATSTIGYQETQYF. The variable domain in full, completed from reference TRBV15 and TRBJ2-5, reads DAMVIQNPRYQVTQFGKPVTLSCSQTLNHNVMYWYQQKSSQAPKLLFHYYDKDFNNEADTPDNFQSRRPNTSFCFLDIRSPGLGDTAMYLCATSTIGYQETQYFGPGTRLLVL.

The chain uses TRBV7-2 and TRBJ2-1; D is perhaps TRBD1 (5 bases). The DNA matches TRBJ2-7 better at its end, which makes the J call doubtful. Germline V CDR1 and CDR2: SGHTA, FQGNSA. The CDR3 is 16 residues long. The CDR3 DNA is TGTGCCAGCAGCTTAGGGGGCCTCACCTCCTACAATGAGCAGTACTTC. Protein: CASSLGGLTSYNEQYF.

The CDR3 nucleotides are TGTGCCAGCAACGACGAGACCCAGTACTTC. Amino acid sequence: CASNDETQYF. The genes are TRBV11-2 and TRBJ2-5; D not resolved. V gave up 7 bases and J gave up 5 bases, with 5 bases separating them. The CDR3 length is 10 residues. In germline, CDR1 is SGHAT, CDR2 FQNNGV.

V gene TRBV20-1 combines with J gene TRBJ1-4, with 8 bases fitting TRBD1. Unmatched junction bases numbered 5, after V lost 6 bases and J lost 5 bases. The CDR3 is 13 residues long. Germline-derived CDR1 and CDR2 are DFQATT and SNEGSKA (reference sequence). Here the CDR3 DNA reads TGCAGTGCAGTGGACAGGGCAAATGAAAAACTGTTTTTT. This codes for CSAVDRANEKLFF.

The chain combines TRBV29-1 with TRBJ1-1; 12 bases line up with TRBD1. V lost 7 bases and J lost 5; bases outside the gene matches: 5. This CDR3 has 13 residues. Germline V CDR1 and CDR2: SQVTM, ANQGSEA. CDR3 amino acids: CSAGGQGATEAFF. CDR3 bases: TGCAGCGCTGGGGGACAGGGGGCTACTGAAGCTTTCTTT.

This clonotype was seen only a few times. V and J are TRBV20-1 and TRBJ2-3; D not resolved. V lost 4 bases to trimming and J lost 4 bases, with 18 bases between them. The CDR3 is 15 amino acids. The V gene's germline CDR1 is DFQATT and CDR2 SNEGSKA (reference sequence). As DNA, the CDR3 is TGCAGTGCTATCGATCGGACGGGTGGACCAGATACGCAGTATTTT. Translated: CSAIDRTGGPDTQYF.

This chain links TRBV27 with TRBJ1-6; 7 nucleotides line up with TRBD1. CDR1 is MNHEY and CDR2 is SMNVEV in the germline V gene (reference sequence). The CDR3 is 15 residues long. V shed 10 bases and J 3 bases; nucleotides not matched to a gene: 9. CDR3 protein: CATTFRDSYNSPLHF. The CDR3, as DNA: TGTGCCACCACCTTCCGGGACAGCTATAATTCACCCCTCCACTTT.